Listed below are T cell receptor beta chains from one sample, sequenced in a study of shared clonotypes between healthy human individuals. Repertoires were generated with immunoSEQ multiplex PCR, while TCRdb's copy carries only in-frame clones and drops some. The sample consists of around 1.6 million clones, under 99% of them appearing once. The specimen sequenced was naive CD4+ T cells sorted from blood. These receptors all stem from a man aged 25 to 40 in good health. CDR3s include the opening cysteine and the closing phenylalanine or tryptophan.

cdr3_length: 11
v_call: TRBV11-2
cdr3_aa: CASSRNYEQYF

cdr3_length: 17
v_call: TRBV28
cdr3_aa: CASSLPPPRADQETQYF

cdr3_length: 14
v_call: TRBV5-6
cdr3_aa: CASSNDPGNYGYTF

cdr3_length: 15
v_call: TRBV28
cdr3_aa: CASRKPGQGFYGYTF

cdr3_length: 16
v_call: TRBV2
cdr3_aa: CASSEDLAGSSYEQYF

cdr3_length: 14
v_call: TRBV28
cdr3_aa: CASSLGSGRYIQYF

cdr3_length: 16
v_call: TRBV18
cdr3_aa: CASSQEGQAYSYEQYF

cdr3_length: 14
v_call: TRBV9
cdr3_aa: CASSVGQGRREQYF

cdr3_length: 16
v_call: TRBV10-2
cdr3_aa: CASSEALIGARQPQHF

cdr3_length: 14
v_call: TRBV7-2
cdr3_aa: CASSALGKGYEQYF

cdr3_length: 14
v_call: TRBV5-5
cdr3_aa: CASSLVGGTYEQYF

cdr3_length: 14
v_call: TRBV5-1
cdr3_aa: CASSNPGSSYEQYF

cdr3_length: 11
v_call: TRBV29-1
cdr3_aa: CSARSGNTIYF

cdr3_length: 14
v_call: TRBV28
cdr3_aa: CASSLGLHTDTQYF

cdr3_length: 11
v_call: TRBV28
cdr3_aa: CASRTTDTQYF

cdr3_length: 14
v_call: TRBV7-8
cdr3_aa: CASSAGRYNEKLFF

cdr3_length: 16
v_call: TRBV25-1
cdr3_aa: CASSESGQGVKTEAFF

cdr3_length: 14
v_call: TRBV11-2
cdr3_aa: CASSLVKRTGELFF

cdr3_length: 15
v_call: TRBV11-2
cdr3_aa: CASSPKGGRTGELFF

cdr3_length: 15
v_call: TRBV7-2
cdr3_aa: CASSLDGAGANVLTF

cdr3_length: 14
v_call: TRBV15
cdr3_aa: CATSREGRAREQYF

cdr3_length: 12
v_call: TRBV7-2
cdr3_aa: CASLTHTDTQYF

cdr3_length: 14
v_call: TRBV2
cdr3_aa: CASSPDSSYNEQFF

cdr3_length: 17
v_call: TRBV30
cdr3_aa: CAWSFPRLRRARNEQFF

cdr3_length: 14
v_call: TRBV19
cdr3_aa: CASHPHRDGQPQHF

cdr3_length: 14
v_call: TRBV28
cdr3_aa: CASSTRMGDYEQYF

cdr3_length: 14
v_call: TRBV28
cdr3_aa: CASSLQDRGNTIYF

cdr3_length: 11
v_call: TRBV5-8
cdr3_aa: CASSLVGIQYF

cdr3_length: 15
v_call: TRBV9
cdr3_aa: CASSPYSGLNEKLFF

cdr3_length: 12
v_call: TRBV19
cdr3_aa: CASSDRVQPQHF

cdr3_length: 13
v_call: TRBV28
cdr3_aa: CASMQGQGGEQYF

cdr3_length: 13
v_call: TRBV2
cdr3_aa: CASSRNPTDTQYF

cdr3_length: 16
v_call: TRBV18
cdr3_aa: CASSPPGQLPGNTIYF

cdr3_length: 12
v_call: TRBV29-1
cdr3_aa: CSVEASYNEQFF

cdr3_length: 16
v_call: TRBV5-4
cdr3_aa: CASSPAWRGESGELFF

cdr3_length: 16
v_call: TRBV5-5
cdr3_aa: CASRDLAGGPTGELFF

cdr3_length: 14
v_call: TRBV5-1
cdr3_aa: CASSLGGTGRLLHF

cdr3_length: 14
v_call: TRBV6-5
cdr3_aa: CASRSGTGRETQYF

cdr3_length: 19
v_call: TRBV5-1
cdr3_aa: CASSPWVGAGVSGGYEQYF

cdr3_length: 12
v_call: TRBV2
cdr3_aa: CASSGTGVGYTF

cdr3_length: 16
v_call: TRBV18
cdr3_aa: CASSRPGTSGRNEQFF

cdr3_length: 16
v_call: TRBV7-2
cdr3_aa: CASSLRAGPESYEQYF

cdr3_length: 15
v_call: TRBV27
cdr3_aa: CASTSSAEGTYEQYF

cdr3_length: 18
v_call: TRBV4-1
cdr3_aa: CASSRLNEGGASTDTQYF

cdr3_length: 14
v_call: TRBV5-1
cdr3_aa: CASSLLGPSYEQYF

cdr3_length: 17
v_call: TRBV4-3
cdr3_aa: CASSQDVAGGPTDTQYF

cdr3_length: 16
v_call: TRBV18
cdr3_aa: CASSPIGTGFYNEQFF

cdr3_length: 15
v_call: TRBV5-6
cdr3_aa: CASSSRLAGAHEQYF

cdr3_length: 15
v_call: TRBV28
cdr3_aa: CASSPDSGRHTEAFF

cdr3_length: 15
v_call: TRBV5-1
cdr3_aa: CASSLSPGPDYGYTF

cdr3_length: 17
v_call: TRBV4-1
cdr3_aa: CASSTNSRLAGFGELFF

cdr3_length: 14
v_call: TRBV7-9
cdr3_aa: CASSLRELGEKLFF

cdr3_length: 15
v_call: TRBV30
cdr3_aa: CAWSPGRISGNTIYF

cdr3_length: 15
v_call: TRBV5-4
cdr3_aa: CASSSNYPSYNEQFF

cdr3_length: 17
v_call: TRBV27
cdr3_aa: CASTRRHQGRNTGELFF

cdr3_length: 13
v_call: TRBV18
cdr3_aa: CASSPSREETQYF

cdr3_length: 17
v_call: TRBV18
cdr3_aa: CASSPSFSGGSQETQYF

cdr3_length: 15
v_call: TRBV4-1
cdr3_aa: CASSQVGTGDNEQFF

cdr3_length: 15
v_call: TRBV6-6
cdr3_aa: CASRASIHVNTEAFF